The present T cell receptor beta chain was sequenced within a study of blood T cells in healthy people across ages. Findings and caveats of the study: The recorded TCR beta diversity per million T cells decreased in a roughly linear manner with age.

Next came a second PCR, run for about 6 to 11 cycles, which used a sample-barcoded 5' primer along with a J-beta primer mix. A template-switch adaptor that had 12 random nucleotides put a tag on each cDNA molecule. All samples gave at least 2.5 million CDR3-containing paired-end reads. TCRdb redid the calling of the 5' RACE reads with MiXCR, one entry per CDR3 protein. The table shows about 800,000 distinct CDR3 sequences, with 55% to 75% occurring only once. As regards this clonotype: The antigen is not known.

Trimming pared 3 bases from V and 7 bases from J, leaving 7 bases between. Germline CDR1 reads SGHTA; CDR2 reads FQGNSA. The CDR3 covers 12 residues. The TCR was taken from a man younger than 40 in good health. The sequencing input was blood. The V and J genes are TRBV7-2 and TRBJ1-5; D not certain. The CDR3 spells CASSFPPQPQHF. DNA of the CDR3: TGTGCCAGCAGCTTCCCACCCCAGCCCCAGCATTTT.